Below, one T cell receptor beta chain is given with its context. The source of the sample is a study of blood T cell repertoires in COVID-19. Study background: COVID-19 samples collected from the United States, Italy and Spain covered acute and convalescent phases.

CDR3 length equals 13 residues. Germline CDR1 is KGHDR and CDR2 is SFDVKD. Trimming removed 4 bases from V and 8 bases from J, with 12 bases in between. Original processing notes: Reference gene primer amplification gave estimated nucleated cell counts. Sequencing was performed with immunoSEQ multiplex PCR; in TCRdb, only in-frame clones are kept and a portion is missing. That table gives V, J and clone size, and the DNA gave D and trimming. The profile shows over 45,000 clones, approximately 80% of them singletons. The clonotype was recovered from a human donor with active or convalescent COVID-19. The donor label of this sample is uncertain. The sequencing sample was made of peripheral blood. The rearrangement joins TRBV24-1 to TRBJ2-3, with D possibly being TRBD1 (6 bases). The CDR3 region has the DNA TGTGCCACCAGTGACCACAGACAGGTTACGCAGTATTTT. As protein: CATSDHRQVTQYF.